These 14 T cell receptor beta chains were all obtained from the same sample, sequenced in a study of blood T cells in healthy people across ages (dated by TCRdb to the mid-2010s). The library was produced with 5' RACE. For sequencing, an Illumina HiSeq 2500 was employed. The second PCR ran for roughly 7 to 11 cycles and used a J-beta primer mix along with a sample-barcoded 5' primer. TCRdb trimmed public reads at Q25 via fastp, called clones via MiXCR and kept in-frame beta chains. Rows with one shared CDR3 protein collapse into an entry with the most common genes and DNA. The table for this sample lists about 730,000 distinct CDR3 sequences; about 42% of them were counted only once. The ten largest clones take up around 20% of the sample. Material: blood. The receptors come from a woman in her sixties or seventies in good health.

The V call is TRBV5-1, the J call TRBJ2-3; 7 nucleotides align to TRBD2. V dropped 4 bases and J dropped 2; count of bases not matched to a gene: 7. The CDR3 runs to 15 residues. In germline, CDR1 is SGHRS, CDR2 YFSETQ. Here the CDR3 DNA reads TGCGCCAGCAGCCCCGGACTAGGCTACACAGATACGCAGTATTTT. Protein: CASSPGLGYTDTQYF. Full variable domain (outside the CDR3, taken from reference TRBV5-1 and TRBJ2-3): KAGVTQTPRYLIKTRGQQVTLSCSPISGHRSVSWYQQTPGQGLQFLFEYFSETQRNKGNFPGRFSGRQFSNSRSEMNVSTLELGDSALYLCASSPGLGYTDTQYFGPGTRLTVL.

CDR3 DNA: TGTGCCAGCCGACCCACCGGGACGGTGAATGAAAAACTGTTTTTT. Translating it yields CASRPTGTVNEKLFF. The chain recombines TRBV12-3 or TRBV12-4 with TRBJ1-4, with a tentative D call TRBD1 (5 bases). The V and J ends lost 8 bases and 5 bases respectively, with 18 bases between them. The CDR3 consists of 15 residues.

In the case of this clonotype: One end of the junction varies from germline; a read error may be responsible. The chain links TRBV6-1 to TRBJ2-7; D may correspond to TRBD1 or TRBD2 (6 bases each). The CDR3 has 17 residues. Looked up from germline, CDR1 is MNHNS and CDR2 is SASEGT. The CDR3 loop reads CASGEVWGAYQSYEQYF. For the CDR3, the DNA is TGTGCCAGCGGTGAAGTGTGGGGGGCGTACCAATCCTACGAGCAGTACTTC.

This chain links TRBV21-1 with TRBJ1-5; TRBD1, the table's D call, lacks a check against the DNA. TRBV21-1 is given as a pseudogene. This CDR3 spans 16 amino acids. Written as DNA, the CDR3 is TGTGCCAGCAGCAAAGGGCCACAGGCCAGCAATCAGCCCCAGCATTTT. Translation: CASSKGPQASNQPQHF.

This clonotype has only a few counts. The chain recombines TRBV10-2 with TRBJ1-1; the D gene is possibly TRBD1 (5 bases). V was trimmed by 2 bases and J by 4 bases, leaving 14 bases between them. This CDR3 comprises 15 residues. Germline CDR1 and CDR2: WSHSY and SAAADI. CDR3: CASSEPGVGGTEAFF. CDR3 coding DNA: TGCGCCAGCAGTGAGCCGGGGGTGGGGGGCACTGAAGCTTTCTTT.

The V gene is TRBV6-1, the J gene TRBJ1-2; TRBD1 agrees at 7 bases. Germline-derived CDR1 and CDR2 are MNHNS and SASEGT. V was clipped by 6 bases and J by 3 bases; unmatched bases: 7. This CDR3 is built from 14 residues. CDR3 coding DNA: TGTGCCAGCAGAAACACAGGGGAGGACTATGGCTACACCTTC. Translated: CASRNTGEDYGYTF.

This clonotype has ten or more counts. The V and J genes are TRBV29-1 and TRBJ2-7, with D possibly being TRBD2 (6 bases). The germline gives CDR1 SQVTM, CDR2 ANQGSEA. The V gene lost 7 bases and the J gene lost 1 base, with 11 bases spanning the gap. This CDR3 region has 12 residues. CDR3 loop: CSGSGESYEQYF. DNA of the CDR3: TGCAGCGGCTCGGGGGAGTCCTACGAGCAGTACTTC.

V and J are TRBV7-6 and TRBJ2-1, with D maybe TRBD2 (6 bases). Deletions cut 6 bases from V and 3 bases from J, with 15 bases between. This CDR3 spans 15 amino acids. The germline V gene has CDR1 SGHVS and CDR2 FNYEAQ. For the CDR3, the DNA is TGTGCCAGCAGTCCGACTAGTACTCTCTACAATGAGCAGTTCTTC. Amino acids: CASSPTSTLYNEQFF.

Only a few counts were recorded for this clonotype. The chain couples TRBV1 to TRBJ2-5; the D call in the table, TRBD2, was not verified against the DNA. The J call could be wrong; TRBJ2-7 is a better fit for the DNA end. TRBV1 is described as a pseudogene. The CDR3 sequence is 15 residues long. The CDR3 loop reads CTSSWGLTLEDEQYF. CDR3 bases: TGCACCAGCAGCTGGGGACTAACCCTCGAGGACGAGCAGTACTTC.

The rearrangement joins TRBV20-1 to TRBJ2-4, with D possibly being TRBD2 (7 bases). The J call may be faulty, since TRBJ2-7 better matches the DNA end. The CDR3 sequence is 15 residues long. Per germline, CDR1 DFQATT and CDR2 SNEGSKA (reference sequence). The CDR3 protein is CSARAEGGAINEQYF. The DNA for the CDR3 is TGCAGTGCTAGAGCTGAGGGGGGGGCGATTAACGAGCAGTACTTC.

The sample holds a few counts of this clonotype. The chain recombines TRBV7-8 with TRBJ2-5; tentative D call: TRBD1 (6 bases). Between the trimmed V and J ends, which lost 3 bases and 6 bases, there was a span of 11 bases. Germline V CDR1 and CDR2: SGHVS, FQNEAQ. The CDR3 is 13 residues long. CDR3 in DNA: TGTGCCAGCAGCTTCGGCAGGGGCAAGACCCAGTACTTC. Protein product: CASSFGRGKTQYF.

V usage is TRBV5-1 and J usage is TRBJ2-1, with D maybe TRBD1 (6 bases). Gene TRBJ2-7 matches the end of the DNA better, so the J call may be wrong. In germline, CDR1 is SGHRS, CDR2 YFSETQ. The CDR3 extends over 16 amino acids. CDR3 coding DNA: TGCGCCAGCAGCTTGGCCGGGACACCTACCTACAATGAGCAGTACTTC. This sequence encodes CASSLAGTPTYNEQYF.

The J gene is TRBJ2-7, the V gene TRBV12-3 or TRBV12-4; tentative D call: TRBD2 (7 bases). The ends were cut back, 4 bases at V and 0 bases at J, with 25 bases in the middle. CDR3 size: 19 residues. DNA of the CDR3: TGTGCCAGCAGTTGGCGAGGGGGACCTAGCGGTTTTCGCTCCTACGAGCAGTACTTC. As protein: CASSWRGGPSGFRSYEQYF.

This chain uses TRBV6-5 with TRBJ2-7, with 9 bases identical to TRBD1. Germline V gene sequence: CDR1 MNHEY, CDR2 SVGAGI. With 4 bases clipped from V and 5 bases from J, the junction kept 9 bases outside the gene matches. The CDR3 sequence is 15 residues long. CDR3 amino acids: CASSSSGTGSHEQYF. As DNA, the CDR3 is TGTGCCAGCAGTTCGTCCGGGACAGGGTCCCACGAGCAGTACTTC.